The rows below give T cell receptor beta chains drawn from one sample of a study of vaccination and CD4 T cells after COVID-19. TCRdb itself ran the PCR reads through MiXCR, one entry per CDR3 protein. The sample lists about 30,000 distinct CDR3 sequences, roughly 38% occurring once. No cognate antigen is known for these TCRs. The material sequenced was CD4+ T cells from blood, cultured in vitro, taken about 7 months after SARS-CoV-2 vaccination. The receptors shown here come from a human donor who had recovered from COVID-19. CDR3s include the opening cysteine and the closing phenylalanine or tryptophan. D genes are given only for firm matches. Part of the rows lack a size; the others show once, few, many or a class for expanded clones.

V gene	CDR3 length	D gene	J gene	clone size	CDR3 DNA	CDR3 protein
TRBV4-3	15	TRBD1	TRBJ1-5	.	TGCGCCAGCAGCCAGAAACAGGGGGGAAATCAGCCCCAGCATTTT	CASSQKQGGNQPQHF
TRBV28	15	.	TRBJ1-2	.	TGTGCCAGCAGTCCGGGGACTTCAGCCCGCTACGGCTACACCTTC	CASSPGTSARYGYTF
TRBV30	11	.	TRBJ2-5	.	TGTGCCTGGAGTGTACAGGAGACCCAGTACTTC	CAWSVQETQYF
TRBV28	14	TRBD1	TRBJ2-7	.	TGTGCCAGCAGTACCGGACAGGGGAAGGCCGAGCAGTACTTC	CASSTGQGKAEQYF
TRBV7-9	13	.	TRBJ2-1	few	TGTGCCAGCAGCTCCTCCCCCTACAATGAGCAGTTCTTC	CASSSSPYNEQFF
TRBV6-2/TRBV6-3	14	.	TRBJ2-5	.	TGTGCCAGCGCCAACGACTTGTACCAAGAGACCCAGTACTTC	CASANDLYQETQYF
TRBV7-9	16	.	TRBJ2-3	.	TGTGCCAGCAGCTTAGAGCGGGCCCGACGGGCGGATACGCAGTATTTT	CASSLERARRADTQYF
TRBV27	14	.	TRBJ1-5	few	TGTGCCAGCAGTTTAAGGGGTGGCAATCAGCCCCAGCATTTT	CASSLRGGNQPQHF
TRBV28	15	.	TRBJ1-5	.	TGTGCCACCTGCCCTGGACTGCTCGTAAATCAGCCCCAGCATTTT	CATCPGLLVNQPQHF
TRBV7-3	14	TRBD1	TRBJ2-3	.	TGTGCCAGCAGCCCGACAGGGGGCACAGATACGCAGTATTTT	CASSPTGGTDTQYF
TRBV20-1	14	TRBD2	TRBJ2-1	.	TGCAGTGCACCGGGACTAGCGACCTACAATGAGCAGTTCTTC	CSAPGLATYNEQFF
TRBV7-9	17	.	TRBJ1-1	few	TGTGCCAGCAGGCCTCCGGGACAACGGTGGGGGTACACTGAAGCTTTCTTT	CASRPPGQRWGYTEAFF
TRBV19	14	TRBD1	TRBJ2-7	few	TGTGCCACCCAGGACAGGGGTCCCCCATACGAGCAGTACTTC	CATQDRGPPYEQYF
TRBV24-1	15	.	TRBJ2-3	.	TGTGCCACCAGACCCGGGACTCGGAAGGGAGATACGCAGTATTTT	CATRPGTRKGDTQYF
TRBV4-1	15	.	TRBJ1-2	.	TGCGCCAGCAGCCAAGAGGGGGCTGGGATTTATGGCTACACCTTC	CASSQEGAGIYGYTF
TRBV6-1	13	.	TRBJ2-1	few	TGTGCCAGCAGTCGGACCTTTACGGGTGAGCAGTTCTTC	CASSRTFTGEQFF
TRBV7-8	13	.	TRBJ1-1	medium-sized	TGTGCCAGCAGCTTAACCGGGGGCACTGAAGCTTTCTTT	CASSLTGGTEAFF
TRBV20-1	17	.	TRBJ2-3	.	TGCAGTGCTAGAGATCGTCTTGGCGGAACAAGCACAGATACGCAGTATTTT	CSARDRLGGTSTDTQYF
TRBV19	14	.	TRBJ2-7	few	TGTGCCAGTAGTACCTCCGGGACCATCTACGAGCAGTACTTC	CASSTSGTIYEQYF
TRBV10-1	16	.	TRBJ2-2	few	TGCGCCAGCAGTGATTGGGGGCGCGAAGACACCGGGGAGCTGTTTTTT	CASSDWGREDTGELFF
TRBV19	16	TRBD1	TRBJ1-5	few	TGTGCCAGTAGTAGGAGGGAGGGGGCCGGCAATCAGCCCCAGCATTTT	CASSRREGAGNQPQHF
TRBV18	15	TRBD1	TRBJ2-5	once	TGTGCCAGCTCACCTCAATGGACAGGGACAGAGACCCAGTACTTC	CASSPQWTGTETQYF